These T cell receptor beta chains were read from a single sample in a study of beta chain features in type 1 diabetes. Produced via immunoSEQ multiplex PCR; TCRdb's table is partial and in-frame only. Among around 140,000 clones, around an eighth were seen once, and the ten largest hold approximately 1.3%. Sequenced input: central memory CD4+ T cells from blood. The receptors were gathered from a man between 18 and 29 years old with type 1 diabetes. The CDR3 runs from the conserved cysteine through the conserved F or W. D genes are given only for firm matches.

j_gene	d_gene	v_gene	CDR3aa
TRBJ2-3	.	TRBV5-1	CASSLPRGTDTQYF
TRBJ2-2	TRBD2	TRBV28	CASRSGLAGRTGELFF
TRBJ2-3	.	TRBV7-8	CASSLMAGSTDTQYF
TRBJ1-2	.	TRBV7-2	CASSFPLGEVGYTF
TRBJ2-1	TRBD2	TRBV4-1	CASSQERRTSGDNEQFF
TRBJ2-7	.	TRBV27	CATRVGYYEQYF
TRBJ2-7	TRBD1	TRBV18	CASSPGTGRIYEQYF
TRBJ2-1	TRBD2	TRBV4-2	CASSQRGLAGDNEQFF
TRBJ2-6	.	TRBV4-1	CASSSPGRRAGANVLTF
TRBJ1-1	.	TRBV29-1	CSVSETDSYHTEAFF
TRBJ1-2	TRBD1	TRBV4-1	CASSPDRAGYTF
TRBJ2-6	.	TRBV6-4	CASSDGGFGANVLTF
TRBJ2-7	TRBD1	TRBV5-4	CASSTAGTGFYEQYF
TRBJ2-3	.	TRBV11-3	CASSYAGHDTDTQYF
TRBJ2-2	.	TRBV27	CASKSIGGELFF
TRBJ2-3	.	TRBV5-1	CASTSSETADTQYF
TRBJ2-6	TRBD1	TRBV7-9	CASLRQGVRSGANVLTF
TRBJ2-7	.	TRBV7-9	CASSLGYGGVGYEQYF
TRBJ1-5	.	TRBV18	CASSPPMVSTGARQPQHF
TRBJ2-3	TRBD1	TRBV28	CASRPSGQGTDTQYF
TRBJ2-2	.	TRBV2	CASSEARTARTGELFF
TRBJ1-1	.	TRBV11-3	CASSPHGTLNTEAFF
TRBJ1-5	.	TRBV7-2	CASSPRAGSNQPQHF
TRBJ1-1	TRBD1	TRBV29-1	CSAGQGGTEAFF
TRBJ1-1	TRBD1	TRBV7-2	CASSLEWTGQAFF
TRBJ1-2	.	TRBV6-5	CASSFSLEIYGYTF
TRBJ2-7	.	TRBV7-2	CASSLAGGSSYEQYF
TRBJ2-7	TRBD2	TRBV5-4	CASSWGLAGSSYEQYF
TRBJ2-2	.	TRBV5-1	CASSLYLNTGELFF
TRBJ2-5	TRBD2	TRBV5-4	CASSSGGGAGETQYF
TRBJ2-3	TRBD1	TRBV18	CASSPGTGNPDTQYF
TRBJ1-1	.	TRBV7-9	CASSPRDMNTEAFF
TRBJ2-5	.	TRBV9	CASSVESSYQETQYF
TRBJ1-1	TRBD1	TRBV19	CASSTQRTGQSSEAFF
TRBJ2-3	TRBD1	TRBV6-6	CASTMDRGADTQYF
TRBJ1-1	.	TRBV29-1	CSSTHGVSTEAFF
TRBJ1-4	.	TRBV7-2	CASSAAREKLFF
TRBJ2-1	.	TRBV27	CASNPGALSYNEQFF
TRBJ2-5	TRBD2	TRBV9	CASSVKTGGAGTDETQYF
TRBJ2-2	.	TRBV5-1	CASSVQGPTNTGELFF
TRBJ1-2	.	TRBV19	CASSSGTNYGYTF
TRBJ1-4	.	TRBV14	CASSPGTPSWGEKLFF
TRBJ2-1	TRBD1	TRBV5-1	CASSLVGQGSNMVEQFF
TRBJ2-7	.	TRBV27	CASRDGAAKIYEQYF
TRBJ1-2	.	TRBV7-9	CASSVGQNYGYTF
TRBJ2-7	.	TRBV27	CASSLDPGRPYEQYF
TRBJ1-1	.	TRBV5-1	CASSLGYTGPEAFF
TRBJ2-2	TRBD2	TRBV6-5	CATRTSQRELFF
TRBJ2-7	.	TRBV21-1	CASSKTASAPPYEQYF
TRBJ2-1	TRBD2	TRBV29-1	CSSDQVAGGLRSSYNEQFF
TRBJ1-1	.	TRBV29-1	CSVEDPPEAFF
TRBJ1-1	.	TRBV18	CASSPDSEAFF
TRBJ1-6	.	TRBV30	CAWSTSGDSPLHF
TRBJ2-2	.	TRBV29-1	CSVAGLTTGELFF
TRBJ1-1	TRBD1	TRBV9	CASSPGAQGANTEAFF
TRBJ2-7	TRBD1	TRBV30	CAWARGTGLYEQYF
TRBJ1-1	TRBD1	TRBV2	CASKAQGAPGTEAFF